Listed below are T cell receptor beta chains from one sample, sequenced in a study of blood T cells in healthy people across ages. Each CDR3 protein gets one entry after TCRdb re-called the 5' RACE reads with MiXCR. This table holds about 640,000 distinct CDR3 sequences, about 30% found once. Sequenced sample: blood. These receptors were obtained from a woman older than 75 in good health. Each CDR3 is given without its conserved first and last residue. D genes are given only for firm matches. Only some rows state a clone size, as once, few, many or a class for expanded clones.

v_gene	j_gene	abundance	d_gene	CDR3aa
TRBV5-6	TRBJ1-5	-	-	ASSWGRDQPQH
TRBV12-3/TRBV12-4	TRBJ1-2	many	-	ASSFTRSYGYT
TRBV7-2	TRBJ2-5	-	TRBD1	ASSLAGRGLVETQY
TRBV27	TRBJ1-2	many	TRBD1	ASSSDRGGGYGYT
TRBV28	TRBJ1-2	many	-	ASSTGLAGYT
TRBV5-1	TRBJ2-1	many	-	ASSPGGRSTSYNEQF
TRBV5-6	TRBJ2-3	many	-	ASSLGPTSTDTQY
TRBV5-5	TRBJ1-5	-	-	ASSLARSNRPQH
TRBV20-1	TRBJ2-4	-	TRBD2	SARTSGSRYTKNIQY
TRBV24-1	TRBJ2-7	many	TRBD1	ATSETGAEQY
TRBV28	TRBJ1-4	-	TRBD1	AIKDQGADNEKLF
TRBV7-9	TRBJ1-5	-	-	ASSFTGQQPQH
TRBV4-3	TRBJ1-2	many	TRBD1	ASSLTIDRGDNYGYT
TRBV7-2	TRBJ2-5	-	-	ASSNAPQETQY
TRBV9	TRBJ2-5	many	TRBD2	ASSVAGGGQQETQY
TRBV5-6	TRBJ2-1	many	-	ASLGRGLSEQF
TRBV20-1	TRBJ2-5	-	TRBD1	SAPSYFRTGASETQY
TRBV10-3	TRBJ1-2	-	-	AISGLGSHNGVGYT
TRBV27	TRBJ1-5	once	-	ARENQPQH
TRBV3-1	TRBJ2-4	many	-	ASSQVAGVKNIQY
TRBV7-2	TRBJ2-1	many	-	ASSLPPAGQF
TRBV29-1	TRBJ2-5	many	TRBD2	SVSLAGVGETQY
TRBV18	TRBJ1-1	-	TRBD1	ASSPRDRANTEAF
TRBV10-3	TRBJ2-5	many	TRBD1	AISEAGQGAKTQY
TRBV18	TRBJ2-3	-	-	ASSPPVGGPFGAADTQY
TRBV7-3	-	few	TRBD2	ASSPSGTSGETQY
TRBV28	TRBJ2-3	many	-	ASSTPVGGDTQY
TRBV6-2/TRBV6-3	TRBJ2-1	many	TRBD2	ASSSLAGGFYNEQF
TRBV20-1	TRBJ2-1	many	TRBD1	SARRAGGLGNEQF
TRBV20-1	TRBJ2-3	-	TRBD2	SARAASGGADTQY
TRBV7-9	TRBJ2-1	-	-	ASSPPPRSYNEQF
TRBV6-5	-	-	-	ASSNSKGRANFYNEQY
TRBV30	TRBJ1-6	-	-	AWSVFRRRFDSPLH
TRBV12-3/TRBV12-4	TRBJ1-3	-	-	ASGTAAGNTIY
TRBV7-2	TRBJ2-1	few	-	ASSSVTGSVQF
TRBV20-1	TRBJ2-1	-	TRBD2	SARGPSGPWGQF
TRBV3-1	TRBJ2-5	few	TRBD2	ASSQASTLAGAETQY
TRBV6-2/TRBV6-3	TRBJ1-5	few	TRBD1	ASSPLQTGQANQPQH
TRBV30	TRBJ1-5	few	-	AWSPGTRDQPQH
TRBV6-1	TRBJ1-6	few	TRBD1	ASRTGTGGSPLH
TRBV3-1	TRBJ1-1	few	-	ASSALVNTEAF
TRBV5-1	TRBJ2-7	once	TRBD1	ASSFVSTGHYEQY
TRBV10-3	TRBJ2-5	few	TRBD1	AIGQAPQETQY
TRBV10-2	TRBJ1-2	many	-	ASVDTNYGYT
TRBV6-1	TRBJ2-5	-	TRBD1	ASSEPGGQLGQETQY
TRBV20-1	TRBJ2-3	once	TRBD2	SASQGLAGDTQY
TRBV25-1	TRBJ1-1	-	TRBD1	ASSAPGQGDTEAF
TRBV18	TRBJ1-1	many	TRBD1	ASSRDRGNTEAF
TRBV5-8	TRBJ2-5	few	TRBD2	ASTEGRAQGETQY
TRBV6-5	TRBJ2-7	many	-	ASSYRTADEQY
TRBV6-5	TRBJ1-5	-	-	ASSYSNGQGQPQH
TRBV7-9	TRBJ1-2	many	-	ASSLAGGMYGYT